Listed here is a single T cell receptor (beta chain). Its antigen is undetermined. Clones were read by immunoSEQ multiplex PCR, and TCRdb kept only the in-frame ones, dropping some. The sample shows about 150,000 clones, less than 95% of them seen only once. The data are from a study of OX40 agonist ivuxolimab in advanced cancers. Overall study findings and caveats: At 0.1 to 3.0 mg/kg, clonal expansion of CD4+ and CD8+ blood T cells had occurred by week 6.

CDR3 length: 12 residues. The sequence derives from an adult with an advanced solid tumor such as melanoma, head and neck, liver or kidney cancer. This rearrangement joins TRBV21-1 to TRBJ1-1; the table's D call, TRBD1, was not checked against the DNA. TRBV21-1 is assigned pseudogene status. This material consisted of CD4+ or CD8+ T cells sorted from blood, taken in a trial of the OX40 agonist ivuxolimab. CDR3 sequence: CAGTGTGGEAFF. The CDR3 DNA follows: TGTGCCGGCACGGGGACAGGGGGGGAAGCTTTCTTT.